These T cell receptor beta chains were read from a single sample in a study of T cell repertoires in cytomegalovirus infection. TCRdb called the reads again in MiXCR, with one record for every CDR3 protein. Found here are fewer than 1,000,000 distinct CDR3 sequences, approximately 32% of them singletons; the top ten hold roughly 12%. These receptors lack a known antigen. Sequenced material: cultured CD8+ T cells from PBMCs, taken from culture after CMV antigen stimulation. The receptors were sampled from a human donor in good health (CMV status not recorded). Some clones in this sample may be carry-over from other donors' samples. Both conserved end residues are part of each CDR3. Fields, in order: clone size, J gene, D gene, V gene, CDR3 DNA, CDR3 protein. The D gene is left open where the match is weak. Clone size appears in some rows only: once, few, many, or a class for an expanded clone.

clone size: NA; J gene: TRBJ1-1; D gene: NA; V gene: TRBV6-5; CDR3 DNA: TGTGCCAGCAGTTACGGAATCGAAGCTTTCTTT; CDR3 protein: CASSYGIEAFF
clone size: NA; J gene: TRBJ1-1; D gene: NA; V gene: TRBV12-3/TRBV12-4; CDR3 DNA: TGTGCCAGCAGTCAGCCCACTGAAGCTTTCTTT; CDR3 protein: CASSQPTEAFF
clone size: NA; J gene: TRBJ2-5; D gene: TRBD2; V gene: TRBV7-6; CDR3 DNA: TGTGCCAGCAGCTTCCTAGCGGGGGCGACGGAGACCCAGTACTTC; CDR3 protein: CASSFLAGATETQYF
clone size: many; J gene: TRBJ1-1; D gene: NA; V gene: TRBV12-3/TRBV12-4; CDR3 DNA: TGTGCCAGCAGCCGACAGTGGAACACTGAAGCTTTCTTT; CDR3 protein: CASSRQWNTEAFF
clone size: few; J gene: TRBJ1-1; D gene: NA; V gene: TRBV6-5; CDR3 DNA: TGTGCCAGCAGTTACGCAAGGGGTTTGTCTGAAGCTTTCTTT; CDR3 protein: CASSYARGLSEAFF
clone size: NA; J gene: TRBJ2-1; D gene: TRBD1; V gene: TRBV5-1; CDR3 DNA: TGCGCCAGCCGCCTCCCCGACAGGGGTCCGCTCTCGATCTCCAATGAGCAGTTCTTC; CDR3 protein: CASRLPDRGPLSISNEQFF
clone size: NA; J gene: TRBJ2-5; D gene: NA; V gene: TRBV12-3/TRBV12-4; CDR3 DNA: TGTGCCAGCAGTTTGCAGCAAACTCAAGAGACCCAGTACTTC; CDR3 protein: CASSLQQTQETQYF
clone size: NA; J gene: TRBJ1-1; D gene: TRBD1; V gene: TRBV7-6; CDR3 DNA: TGTGCCAGCAGCTCCAGGACAGGGGGCGGTTCTGAAGCTTTCTTT; CDR3 protein: CASSSRTGGGSEAFF
clone size: NA; J gene: TRBJ1-4; D gene: NA; V gene: TRBV19; CDR3 DNA: TGTGCCAGTAGTATAGATCACGAATGGGGACTCGATGAAAAACTGTTTTTT; CDR3 protein: CASSIDHEWGLDEKLFF
clone size: few; J gene: TRBJ2-2; D gene: NA; V gene: TRBV6-5; CDR3 DNA: TGTGCCAGCAGTTACTCGAAATGGCCAGGTTCCCTCACCGGGGAGCTGTTTTTT; CDR3 protein: CASSYSKWPGSLTGELFF
clone size: NA; J gene: TRBJ1-1; D gene: NA; V gene: TRBV5-1; CDR3 DNA: TGCGCCAGCAGCCCAGAAGGGGCGTACACTGAAGCTTTCTTT; CDR3 protein: CASSPEGAYTEAFF
clone size: NA; J gene: TRBJ1-6; D gene: TRBD1; V gene: TRBV12-3/TRBV12-4; CDR3 DNA: TGTGCCTCGGCATCCCGGGACAGGGGATGGGGTTCACCCCTCCACTTT; CDR3 protein: CASASRDRGWGSPLHF
clone size: NA; J gene: TRBJ2-3; D gene: NA; V gene: TRBV3-1; CDR3 DNA: TGTGCCAGCAGCCAAGAGGCAGGGACCTTTCATACGCAGTATTTT; CDR3 protein: CASSQEAGTFHTQYF
clone size: few; J gene: TRBJ1-1; D gene: NA; V gene: TRBV15; CDR3 DNA: TGTGCCACCAGCAGAGTAGGCAGGGAAGCTTTCTTT; CDR3 protein: CATSRVGREAFF
clone size: NA; J gene: TRBJ2-5; D gene: NA; V gene: TRBV20-1; CDR3 DNA: TGCAGTGCTAGAGATTTTCGACTGCCTGACGAGACCCAGTACTTC; CDR3 protein: CSARDFRLPDETQYF
clone size: NA; J gene: TRBJ2-3; D gene: NA; V gene: TRBV7-6; CDR3 DNA: TGTGCCAGCACCGTGGGGGGCAGCACAGATACGCAGTATTTT; CDR3 protein: CASTVGGSTDTQYF
clone size: few; J gene: TRBJ2-1; D gene: NA; V gene: TRBV5-1; CDR3 DNA: TGCGCCAGCAGCCCTATAGACAACGATCGGAGTGAGCAGTTCTTC; CDR3 protein: CASSPIDNDRSEQFF
clone size: many; J gene: TRBJ2-7; D gene: TRBD1; V gene: TRBV7-6; CDR3 DNA: TGTGCCAGCAGCTTAGAGACAGGGGAAGGACTCGAGCAGTACTTC; CDR3 protein: CASSLETGEGLEQYF
clone size: many; J gene: TRBJ2-1; D gene: NA; V gene: TRBV7-2; CDR3 DNA: TGTGCCAGCAGCAGGACATCCAATGAGCAGTTCTTC; CDR3 protein: CASSRTSNEQFF
clone size: NA; J gene: TRBJ1-2; D gene: NA; V gene: TRBV3-1; CDR3 DNA: TGTGCCAGCAGCCAAGATTGGCCAGGGCATGGCTACACCTTC; CDR3 protein: CASSQDWPGHGYTF